These 5 T cell receptor beta chains originate from one sample sequenced in a study of blood T cell repertoires in COVID-19. Sequencing was performed with immunoSEQ multiplex PCR; in TCRdb, only in-frame clones are kept and a portion is missing. The sample contains hundreds of thousands of clones, 70% to 90% of which appear only once. Sequencing used PBMCs or T cells enriched from blood (not recorded which). All receptors come from a young man who had recovered from COVID-19.

V usage is TRBV12-5 and J usage is TRBJ1-1; TRBD1 matches 9 bases. Per the germline V gene, CDR1 is LGHNT and CDR2 is FRNRAP. After removal of 6 bases from V and 2 bases from J, the junction contained 13 bases not matched to a gene. The CDR3 is 17 amino acids. CDR3 bases: TGTGCTAGTGGAACTGTCCCGGGACAGGGATCCAACACTGAAGCTTTCTTT. Protein product: CASGTVPGQGSNTEAFF.

The chain joins TRBV18 to TRBJ1-6, with no clear D. CDR1 and CDR2 (germline): KGHSH, LQKENI. Trimming pared 4 bases from V and 8 bases from J, leaving 9 bases between. CDR3 length: 13 residues. The CDR3 protein is CASSQGAYSPLHF. In nucleotides, the CDR3 is TGTGCCAGCTCACAAGGAGCTTATTCACCCCTCCACTTT.

The chain combines TRBV9 with TRBJ1-2; weak D call: TRBD1 (6 bases). Per the germline V gene, CDR1 is SGDLS and CDR2 is YYNGEE. The CDR3 covers 14 residues. V was pared by 3 bases and J by 3 bases, with 12 bases between. The DNA of the CDR3 is TGTGCCAGCAGCGGAGGGGGAGGGGACTATGGCTACACCTTC. It translates to CASSGGGGDYGYTF. Combining the CDR3 with reference TRBV9 and TRBJ1-2 gives the whole variable domain DSGVTQTPKHLITATGQRVTLRCSPRSGDLSVYWYQQSLDQGLQFLIQYYNGEERAKGNILERFSAQQFPDLHSELNLSSLELGDSALYFCASSGGGGDYGYTFGSGTRLTVV.

The V and J genes are TRBV5-1 and TRBJ2-1, with TRBD2 matching 10 bases. CDR1 SGHRS and CDR2 YFSETQ come from the germline V gene. V trimming: 8 bases; J trimming: 10 bases; junction bases outside the gene matches: 9. The CDR3 totals 13 residues. The CDR3 sequence is CASTPSGGGEQFF. CDR3 nucleotides: TGCGCCAGTACACCAAGCGGGGGGGGCGAGCAGTTCTTC.

V is TRBV11-1 and J is TRBJ1-5, with 9 nucleotides matching TRBD1. Germline-derived CDR1 and CDR2 are SGHAT and FQDESV (reference sequence). CDR3 length: 13 residues. The ends lost 6 bases at V and 7 bases at J; junction bases unmatched: 4. CDR3 nucleotides: TGTGCCAGCAGTACAACAGGGGGCCAGCCCCAGCATTTT. It specifies CASSTTGGQPQHF. Using reference TRBV11-1 and TRBJ1-5 for the parts outside the CDR3, the full variable domain is EAEVAQSPRYKITEKSQAVAFWCDPISGHATLYWYRQILGQGPELLVQFQDESVVDDSQLPKDRFSAERLKGVDSTLKIQPAELGDSAMYLCASSTTGGQPQHFGDGTRLSIL.